Listed below are T cell receptor beta chains from one sample, sequenced in a study of beta chain features in type 1 diabetes. Libraries were prepared by immunoSEQ multiplex PCR; TCRdb keeps only in-frame clonotypes and omits some of them. The sample includes fewer than 350,000 clones, around 16% of them seen just once. The sequenced material came from naive CD4+ T cells from blood. The receptors stem from a man younger than 30 with type 1 diabetes. CDR3s leave out the opening cysteine and the closing phenylalanine or tryptophan.

V,J,CDR3
TRBV6-4,TRBJ1-2,ASSEETGSGYT
TRBV6-5,TRBJ2-2,ASSYPPGTGELF
TRBV28,TRBJ1-2,ASSSRGIYGYT
TRBV19,TRBJ1-6,ASSIRGTQVNSPLH
TRBV28,TRBJ2-5,ASSRYRESQY
TRBV28,TRBJ1-2,ASTIQDEGYT
TRBV19,TRBJ2-1,ASSPSDSGRGNEQF
TRBV20-1,TRBJ2-7,SARDTYEQY
TRBV19,TRBJ1-5,ASSRTSGQGGLKPQH
TRBV5-1,TRBJ1-5,ASSLGTGGGQPQH